Each of the 29 T cell receptor beta chains below was sequenced from the same sample in a study of blood T cell repertoires in COVID-19. Here immunoSEQ multiplex PCR was the method, and the copy in TCRdb shows in-frame clones only, minus some. The sample includes around 330,000 clones, over 80% of them seen just once. Sequencing was performed on PBMCs or T cells enriched from blood (not recorded which). The receptors shown here come from a woman aged 18-29 years who had recovered from COVID-19.

The chain is built from TRBV27 and TRBJ2-7, with D possibly TRBD1 on 6 matching bases. The CDR3 covers 16 residues. The V end was cut by 7 bases, the J end by 2 bases, with 21 bases between. Germline values: CDR1 MNHEY, CDR2 SMNVEV (reference sequence). The CDR3 loop is CASTPWGPSGTYEQYF. The CDR3 coding sequence is TGTGCCAGCACTCCCTGGGGGCCCAGCGGAACCTACGAGCAGTACTTC.

This chain uses TRBV19 with TRBJ2-5, with 10 bases matching TRBD2. Trimming took 3 bases from V and 6 from J; bases not matched to a gene: 7. Germline V gene sequence: CDR1 LNHDA, CDR2 SQIVND (reference sequence). This CDR3 is 15 amino acids long. In nucleotides, the CDR3 is TGTGCCAGTAGTATTCATAGCGGGGGGCGGAAGACCCAGTACTTC. Translating it yields CASSIHSGGRKTQYF.

The chain carries TRBV6-6 and TRBJ2-3; TRBD2 matches at 13 bases. Germline V gives CDR1 MNHNY, CDR2 SVGAGI (reference sequence). CDR3 size: 19 residues. V shed 6 bases, J shed 2 bases, and the junction held 14 bases outside the gene matches. CDR3 in DNA: TGTGCCAGCAGGCGAACTGCGACTAGCGGGAGGCTCTCCACAGATACGCAGTATTTT. Protein product: CASRRTATSGRLSTDTQYF.

The table lists this clone with a few counts. The rearrangement links TRBV11-2 to TRBJ1-5, with 8 bases matching TRBD1. The length of the CDR3 is 14 residues. Losses at the gene ends were 5 bases for V and 4 bases for J; bases not matched to a gene: 4. The germline V gene encodes CDR1 SGHAT and CDR2 FQNNGV. The CDR3 region is CASSQDRGNQPQHF. In DNA form, the CDR3 reads TGTGCCAGCAGCCAAGACAGGGGAAATCAGCCCCAGCATTTT.

V gene TRBV7-9 combines with J gene TRBJ1-1; the match to TRBD1 covers 10 bases. Germline CDR1 reads SEHNR; CDR2 reads FQNEAQ (reference sequence). J lost 3 bases, V lost 1 base, and 5 bases had no gene match. The CDR3 has 16 residues. As DNA, the CDR3 is TGTGCCAGCAGCTTAGGCGGGACAGGGGCCTACACTGAAGCTTTCTTT. As protein: CASSLGGTGAYTEAFF. Together with reference TRBV7-9 and TRBJ1-1, the CDR3 gives the full variable domain: DTGVSQNPRHKITKRGQNVTFRCDPISEHNRLYWYRQTLGQGPEFLTYFQNEAQLEKSRLLSDRFSAERPKGSFSTLEIQRTEQGDSAMYLCASSLGGTGAYTEAFFGQGTRLTVV.

This clone came up a few times. This rearrangement joins TRBV7-2 to TRBJ1-2; a possible D gene is TRBD1 (5 bases). The V end was cut by 8 bases, the J end by 3 bases, with 16 bases between. The CDR3 totals 14 residues. Germline CDR1 reads SGHTA; CDR2 reads FQGNSA. CDR3 amino acids: CASADKSLDYGYTF. The CDR3 DNA reads as TGTGCCAGCGCGGACAAATCCTTAGACTATGGCTACACCTTC.

J is TRBJ2-7 and V is TRBV7-2; TRBD2 matches at 9 bases. Looked up from germline, CDR1 is SGHTA and CDR2 is FQGNSA. CDR3 length: 19 amino acids. Trimming at V came to 5 bases and at J to 3 bases, leaving 20 bases not matched to a gene. CDR3 coding DNA: TGTGCCAGCAGCGTAGAGGCTGCTGGCGGGGGGGCCTCAAACTACGAGCAGTACTTC. Protein: CASSVEAAGGGASNYEQYF.

The chain combines TRBV7-2 with TRBJ1-2, with a tentative D call TRBD1 (6 bases). V was shortened by 1 base and J by 6 bases, with 12 bases between the two germline ends. Germline CDR1 and CDR2: SGHTA and FQGNSA. This CDR3 is built from 14 residues. CDR3 in DNA: TGTGCCAGCAGCTTAGGTCACAGGGTGGATGGCTACACCTTC. Its protein is CASSLGHRVDGYTF.

This clone showed up just a few times. The chain recombines TRBV10-2 with TRBJ1-1; possibly TRBD1 for D (6 bases). Germline-derived CDR1 and CDR2 are WSHSY and SAAADI. This CDR3 contains 12 residues. The germline V and J ends were trimmed by 6 bases and 4 bases, with 9 bases remaining between them. The CDR3 here is CASRAGVTEAFF. The CDR3, as DNA: TGCGCCAGCAGAGCAGGGGTCACTGAAGCTTTCTTT.

The V and J genes are TRBV5-8 and TRBJ2-2; TRBD1 aligns across 9 bases. Germline CDR1 and CDR2: SGHTS and YDEGEE. V trimming: 4 bases; J trimming: 6 bases; junction bases outside the gene matches: 7. The CDR3 length is 15 residues. This CDR3 reads CASSAGTGNSGELFF. The CDR3 DNA reads as TGTGCCAGCAGCGCCGGGACAGGGAATTCCGGGGAGCTGTTTTTT.

The CDR3 sequence is CASMLQIDQPQHF. Written as DNA, the CDR3 is TGTGCCAGCATGCTACAGATCGATCAGCCCCAGCATTTT. The chain links TRBV28 to TRBJ1-5; D unclear. CDR1 and CDR2 from the germline V gene are MDHEN and SYDVKM. V was cut by 7 bases and J by 5 bases, with 12 bases left in between. This CDR3 spans 13 amino acids.

The J gene is TRBJ1-1, the V gene TRBV28, with 9 bases fitting TRBD1. Trimming took 7 bases from V and 6 from J; bases not matched to a gene: 9. Germline CDR1 is MDHEN and CDR2 is SYDVKM. CDR3 length: 14 amino acids. This chain's CDR3 is CASTFPQGAPEAFF. In DNA form, the CDR3 reads TGTGCCAGCACCTTCCCACAGGGGGCACCTGAAGCTTTCTTT.

The rearrangement uses TRBV4-3 and TRBJ2-5; the match to TRBD2 covers 11 bases. V lost 2 bases to trimming and J lost 5 bases; unmatched junction nucleotides: 10. The CDR3 extends over 17 amino acids. From germline, CDR1 is LGHNA and CDR2 YSLEER. The CDR3 here is CASSQLSGGARDETQYF. The CDR3 DNA reads TGCGCCAGCAGCCAACTTAGCGGGGGGGCGAGGGATGAGACCCAGTACTTC.

The gene calls are TRBV28 and TRBJ2-7, with TRBD1 as a possible D gene (5 bases). Germline values: CDR1 MDHEN, CDR2 SYDVKM. CDR3 length: 13 residues. V was trimmed by 8 bases and J by 4 bases, leaving 15 bases between them. CDR3 sequence: CASRGSDTYEQYF. The DNA of the CDR3 is TGTGCCAGCCGCGGATCGGACACTTACGAGCAGTACTTC.

This chain connects TRBV6-4 to TRBJ2-5; 13 bases fit TRBD2. This CDR3 has 17 amino acids. V shed 2 bases, J shed 4 bases, and the junction held 7 bases outside the gene matches. CDR1 is MRHNA and CDR2 is SNTAGT in the germline V gene. DNA for the CDR3: TGTGCCAGCAGTGACCGACTAGCGGGGGGCCAGGGAGAGACCCAGTACTTC. Translating it yields CASSDRLAGGQGETQYF.

This chain joins TRBV6-1 and TRBJ1-1; D is unresolved. The CDR3 contains 18 residues. Trimming removed 1 base from V and 1 base from J, with 19 bases in between. Germline V lookup: CDR1 MNHNS, CDR2 SASEGT. DNA of the CDR3: TGTGCCAGCAGTGAAGGTCTCAGGATGGCAGATCCGAACACTGAAGCTTTCTTT. Encoded protein: CASSEGLRMADPNTEAFF.

The rearrangement links TRBV25-1 to TRBJ1-1, with TRBD1 as a possible D gene (5 bases). Trimming shortened V by 4 bases and J by 2 bases, and 11 bases separated the two germline ends. This CDR3 contains 14 residues. The germline V gene has CDR1 MGHDK and CDR2 SYGVNS. Here the CDR3 reads CASSVTQDNTEAFF. The CDR3 DNA reads TGTGCCAGCAGTGTTACACAGGATAACACTGAAGCTTTCTTT. The entire variable domain, with the rest obtained from reference TRBV25-1 and TRBJ1-1, is as follows: EADIYQTPRYLVIGTGKKITLECSQTMGHDKMYWYQQDPGMELHLIHYSYGVNSTEKGDLSSESTVSRIRTEHFPLTLESARPSHTSQYLCASSVTQDNTEAFFGQGTRLTVV.

V usage is TRBV6-2 or TRBV6-3 and J usage is TRBJ2-6; a possible D gene is TRBD2 (6 bases). Germline CDR1 is MNHEY and CDR2 is SVGEGT. V lost 0 bases and J lost 3, with 9 bases in between. The CDR3 loop spans 16 amino acids. The CDR3 spells CASSYSEGRGANVLTF. CDR3 DNA sequence: TGTGCCAGCAGTTACTCGGAGGGGCGTGGGGCCAACGTCCTGACTTTC.

The chain uses TRBV19 and TRBJ1-5, with 8 bases matching TRBD1. The CDR3 runs 14 residues. V trimming: 5 bases; J trimming: 4 bases; junction bases outside the gene matches: 4. The germline CDR1 and CDR2 sequences are LNHDA and SQIVND (reference sequence). The CDR3 is CASSATGGNQPQHF. DNA of the CDR3: TGTGCCAGTAGTGCAACAGGGGGTAATCAGCCCCAGCATTTT. Full variable domain (rest looked up from reference TRBV19 and TRBJ1-5): DGGITQSPKYLFRKEGQNVTLSCEQNLNHDAMYWYRQDPGQGLRLIYYSQIVNDFQKGDIAEGYSVSREKKESFPLTVTSAQKNPTAFYLCASSATGGNQPQHFGDGTRLSIL.

This clone has a single count. The chain couples TRBV5-5 to TRBJ2-3, with D perhaps TRBD1 (5 bases). The CDR3 consists of 14 residues. The V and J ends lost 1 base and 2 bases respectively, with 8 bases between them. Germline loops: CDR1 SGHKS, CDR2 YYEKEE (reference sequence). As DNA, the CDR3 is TGTGCCAGCAGCTTGTGGGGCTTCACAGATACGCAGTATTTT. Translation gives CASSLWGFTDTQYF.

Worth noting for this clone: This specimen includes other DNA sequences encoding the same CDR3. The chain has TRBV9 and TRBJ2-1, with 8 positions matching TRBD2. The CDR3 covers 16 residues. CDR1 is SGDLS and CDR2 is YYNGEE in the germline V gene. J lost 4 bases, V lost 1 base, and 7 bases had no gene match. The CDR3 DNA sequence: TGTGCCAGCAGCGTACGGGGGGGCTTGAGTTACAATGAGCAGTTCTTC. It translates to CASSVRGGLSYNEQFF.

This sequence joins TRBV5-5 and TRBJ2-7; tentatively, D is TRBD1 (5 bases). The CDR3 is 13 amino acids. V lost 5 bases and J lost 4, with 13 bases in between. CDR1 SGHKS and CDR2 YYEKEE come from the germline V gene (reference sequence). CDR3 nucleotide sequence: TGTGCCAGCAGTTTACCAGACAGTTACGAGCAGTACTTC. Translating gives CASSLPDSYEQYF.

The chain carries TRBV29-1 and TRBJ2-1; 10 nucleotides agree with TRBD2. In germline, CDR1 is SQVTM, CDR2 ANQGSEA. V was pared by 3 bases and J by 9 bases, with 8 bases of the junction left unmatched. This CDR3 contains 14 residues. CDR3 amino acids: CSVDGLAGETEQFF. In DNA, the CDR3 is TGCAGCGTTGATGGTCTAGCGGGGGAAACTGAGCAGTTCTTC.

This clone was observed a single time. V usage is TRBV12-3 or TRBV12-4 and J usage is TRBJ1-2; maybe TRBD1 (5 bases). The V and J ends lost 2 bases and 2 bases respectively, with 6 bases between them. The CDR3 covers 13 residues. This chain's CDR3 is CASSLNRNYGYTF. CDR3 sequence (DNA): TGTGCCAGCAGTTTAAACAGGAACTATGGCTACACCTTC.

This chain joins TRBV19 and TRBJ2-3; D ambiguous. The CDR3 totals 14 residues. Germline V gives CDR1 LNHDA, CDR2 SQIVND (reference sequence). V shed 7 bases and J shed 7 bases, with 18 bases lying between them. The CDR3 protein is CASTSTLGDHTQYF. Here the CDR3 DNA reads TGTGCCAGTACCTCGACATTGGGTGACCATACGCAGTATTTT.

The chain employs TRBV19 and TRBJ1-4, with 7 bases matching TRBD1. The junction had 7 bases not matched to a gene; V was cut back by 5 bases and J by 7 bases. Germline loops: CDR1 LNHDA, CDR2 SQIVND (reference sequence). The CDR3 loop spans 14 amino acids. CDR3 loop: CASSPLNRGEKLFF. The CDR3 DNA reads TGTGCCAGTAGTCCCCTGAACAGGGGTGAAAAACTGTTTTTT.

The chain links TRBV7-2 to TRBJ2-7, with 8 bases aligning to TRBD2. Trimming cost V 5 bases and J 3 bases; bases outside gene matches: 6. The V gene's germline CDR1 is SGHTA and CDR2 FQGNSA. The CDR3 is 14 amino acids. CDR3 amino acids: CASSHGTRGYEQYF. The DNA of the CDR3 is TGTGCCAGCAGCCATGGGACTAGAGGCTACGAGCAGTACTTC. The whole variable domain, filled in from reference TRBV7-2 and TRBJ2-7, reads GAGVSQSPSNKVTEKGKDVELRCDPISGHTALYWYRQSLGQGLEFLIYFQGNSAPDKSGLPSDRFSAERTGGSVSTLTIQRTQQEDSAVYLCASSHGTRGYEQYFGPGTRLTVT.

The chain is built from TRBV28 and TRBJ2-5; 8 nucleotides line up with TRBD1. With 6 bases clipped from V and 4 bases from J, the junction kept 10 bases outside the gene matches. CDR1 and CDR2 (germline): MDHEN, SYDVKM. The CDR3 covers 15 residues. CDR3 region: CASSPGQGGIETQYF. For the CDR3, the DNA is TGTGCCAGCAGCCCTGGACAGGGCGGAATAGAGACCCAGTACTTC.

The chain is built from TRBV28 and TRBJ2-7; TRBD1 is a possible D gene (6 bases). The V gene lost 7 bases and the J gene lost 1 base, with 14 bases spanning the gap. CDR3 length: 14 amino acids. From germline, CDR1 is MDHEN and CDR2 SYDVKM. In DNA form, the CDR3 reads TGTGCCAGCACCTCCTCGGACAGATCCTACGAGCAGTACTTC. It codes for CASTSSDRSYEQYF. The whole variable domain, filled in from reference TRBV28 and TRBJ2-7, reads DVKVTQSSRYLVKRTGEKVFLECVQDMDHENMFWYRQDPGLGLRLIYFSYDVKMKEKGDIPEGYSVSREKKERFSLILESASTNQTSMYLCASTSSDRSYEQYFGPGTRLTVT.